These 17 T cell receptor beta chains originate from one sample sequenced in a study of blood T cell repertoires in COVID-19. Profiling relied on immunoSEQ multiplex PCR, and the TCRdb table lists in-frame clones only, not all of them. The table records some 260,000 clones, around 89% of them present only once. The specimen was PBMCs or T cells enriched from blood (not recorded which). Receptors were obtained from a man between 40 and 49 years old who had recovered from COVID-19.

The gene calls are TRBV19 and TRBJ2-1; 15 bases match TRBD2. Germline CDR1 reads LNHDA; CDR2 reads SQIVND (reference sequence). The CDR3 consists of 17 residues. J lost 5 bases, V lost 5 bases, and 7 bases had no gene match. The CDR3 DNA sequence: TGTGCCAGTAGTCCTCGGACTAGCGGGAGGGCAAACAATGAGCAGTTCTTC. Its protein product is CASSPRTSGRANNEQFF.

The J gene is TRBJ2-5, the V gene TRBV6-1, with D possibly matching TRBD2 (5 bases). V dropped 2 bases and J dropped 5 bases, with 12 bases sitting between them. Germline-derived CDR1 and CDR2 are MNHNS and SASEGT. The CDR3 totals 14 residues. CDR3 amino acids: CASSEQSGGETQYF. CDR3 DNA sequence: TGTGCCAGCAGTGAACAGAGCGGCGGGGAGACCCAGTACTTC.

The chain links TRBV11-2 to TRBJ2-7, with 13 bases that match TRBD2. The germline V gene encodes CDR1 SGHAT and CDR2 FQNNGV. The V gene end was trimmed by 0 bases and the J gene end by 3 bases; junction bases not matched to a gene: 2. This CDR3 is 16 amino acids long. The DNA for the CDR3 is TGTGCCAGCAGCTTAGATGGACTAGCGGGGGTCTACGAGCAGTACTTC. Amino acid sequence: CASSLDGLAGVYEQYF.

The count of this clone is one. The chain combines TRBV5-1 with TRBJ2-5; TRBD1 matches at 7 bases. Looked up from germline, CDR1 is SGHRS and CDR2 is YFSETQ. The junction had 5 bases not matched to a gene; V was cut back by 3 bases and J by 3 bases. CDR3 length: 14 amino acids. CDR3 sequence (DNA): TGCGCCAGCAGCTCGGGACAGAGCAAAGAGACCCAGTACTTC. It specifies CASSSGQSKETQYF. The full variable domain, rest sourced from reference TRBV5-1 and TRBJ2-5, is KAGVTQTPRYLIKTRGQQVTLSCSPISGHRSVSWYQQTPGQGLQFLFEYFSETQRNKGNFPGRFSGRQFSNSRSEMNVSTLELGDSALYLCASSSGQSKETQYFGPGTRLLVL.

The V gene is TRBV5-4, the J gene TRBJ1-1; 7 bases match TRBD1. J gave up 1 base and V 2 bases, and 2 bases lay outside the gene matches. Germline-derived CDR1 and CDR2 are SGHNT and YYREEE (reference sequence). The CDR3 consists of 14 residues. CDR3 nucleotides: TGTGCCAGCAGCTTCAGGGGGAGGAACACTGAAGCTTTCTTT. Protein sequence: CASSFRGRNTEAFF.

This chain joins TRBV7-2 and TRBJ2-7; D perhaps matches TRBD2 (6 bases). The germline V gene encodes CDR1 SGHTA and CDR2 FQGNSA. The CDR3 has 16 amino acids. With 1 base removed from V and 8 bases from J, the gap between germline ends came to 21 bases. Written as DNA, the CDR3 is TGTGCCAGCAGCTTAGAAACGGCCCGCGGGACTGCTAAGCAGTACTTC. Residues: CASSLETARGTAKQYF.

For this clone: An end of the junction differs from the germline gene, which may be a read error. The chain is built from TRBV7-7 and TRBJ2-2; unclear D gene. The CDR3 runs 15 residues. The germline V gene has CDR1 SSHAT and CDR2 FNYEAQ (reference sequence). This CDR3 is CASSLESIFSGELFF. DNA for the CDR3: TGTGCTAGCAGCTTAGAGAGCATTTTTAGCGGGGAGCTGTTTTTT.

This chain joins TRBV19 and TRBJ2-5; 7 bases fit TRBD2. The V segment lost 2 bases and the J segment 5 bases; nucleotides outside the gene matches: 2. The germline CDR1 and CDR2 sequences are LNHDA and SQIVND (reference sequence). The CDR3 sequence is 13 residues long. The CDR3 loop is CASSIHGGETQYF. The CDR3 DNA sequence: TGTGCCAGTAGTATACACGGGGGGGAGACCCAGTACTTC.

The rearrangement joins TRBV7-2 to TRBJ2-2, with TRBD1 identical over 7 bases. V dropped 6 bases and J dropped 4; count of bases not matched to a gene: 8. The length of the CDR3 is 15 residues. CDR1 SGHTA and CDR2 FQGNSA come from the germline V gene. CDR3 protein: CASRAGTAGTGELFF. CDR3 bases: TGTGCCAGCAGAGCCGGGACAGCCGGCACCGGGGAGCTGTTTTTT.

This clone was seen a single time. The chain couples TRBV19 to TRBJ2-5, with D possibly matching TRBD2 (6 bases). Germline V gives CDR1 LNHDA, CDR2 SQIVND (reference sequence). The CDR3 sequence is 14 residues long. The V end lost 3 bases, the J end lost 4 bases, and 12 bases lay between the germline ends. Here the CDR3 DNA reads TGTGCCAGTAGTATCGAGAGGGGAGGAGAGACCCAGTACTTC. Amino acids: CASSIERGGETQYF.

This chain links TRBV6-4 with TRBJ1-3; no clear D gene. Trimming cost V 0 bases and J 1 base, with 7 bases left between them. The V gene's germline CDR1 is MRHNA and CDR2 SNTAGT. The CDR3 is 15 amino acids. For the CDR3, the DNA is TGTGCCAGCAGTGACTCGATACAGTCTGGAAACACCATATATTTT. Translating it yields CASSDSIQSGNTIYF.

In this sample, this clone turned up a few times. This chain links TRBV7-2 with TRBJ1-3, with D maybe TRBD1 (5 bases). Trimming shortened V by 5 bases and J by 3 bases, and 11 bases separated the two germline ends. The CDR3 is made up of 14 amino acids. CDR1 is SGHTA, CDR2 FQGNSA, per germline. The DNA of the CDR3 is TGTGCCAGCAGCAGGGACTTAGGTGGAAACACCATATATTTT. Translating gives CASSRDLGGNTIYF.

The chain employs TRBV19 and TRBJ1-3; 10 positions match TRBD1. CDR1 and CDR2 (germline): LNHDA, SQIVND (reference sequence). The CDR3 consists of 15 residues. The junction had 8 bases not matched to a gene; V was cut back by 4 bases and J by 8 bases. The chain's CDR3 is CASSNRDRGSDTIYF. The CDR3, as DNA: TGTGCCAGTAGTAACCGGGACAGGGGAAGCGACACCATATATTTT.

The chain is built from TRBV28 and TRBJ2-7; tentative D call: TRBD2 (5 bases). V was shortened by 3 bases and J by 0 bases, with 9 bases between the two germline ends. There are 14 residues in the CDR3. Germline V gene sequence: CDR1 MDHEN, CDR2 SYDVKM. The CDR3 DNA reads TGTGCCAGCAGTTTTCCCGGGATCTCCTACGAGCAGTACTTC. This encodes CASSFPGISYEQYF.

The J gene is TRBJ2-7, the V gene TRBV7-9; the match to TRBD1 covers 9 bases. CDR1 and CDR2 from the germline V gene are SEHNR and FQNEAQ (reference sequence). The CDR3 runs to 15 residues. After removal of 4 bases from V and 4 bases from J, the junction contained 8 bases not matched to a gene. In DNA form, the CDR3 reads TGTGCCAGCAGCTCTGACAAAGGGACAGGGTACGAGCAGTACTTC. Protein: CASSSDKGTGYEQYF.

This rearrangement joins TRBV28 to TRBJ2-1, with TRBD1 identical over 7 bases. Germline V gene sequence: CDR1 MDHEN, CDR2 SYDVKM. The CDR3 runs 16 residues. Trimming took 2 bases from V and 8 from J; bases not matched to a gene: 12. The CDR3 region is CASSLRETGLWDEQFF. CDR3 nucleotide sequence: TGTGCCAGCAGTTTACGAGAGACAGGGCTTTGGGATGAGCAGTTCTTC.

The chain couples TRBV3-1 (or the pseudogene TRBV3-2) to TRBJ2-2, with 10 bases aligning to TRBD2. The junction had 8 bases not matched to a gene; V was cut back by 3 bases and J by 4 bases. CDR1 is LGHDT and CDR2 is YNNKEL in the germline V gene (reference sequence). The CDR3 consists of 17 residues. The CDR3 coding sequence is TGTGCCAGCAGCCAGATGCTAGCGGGGGCGACCACCGGGGAGCTGTTTTTT. This translates into CASSQMLAGATTGELFF.